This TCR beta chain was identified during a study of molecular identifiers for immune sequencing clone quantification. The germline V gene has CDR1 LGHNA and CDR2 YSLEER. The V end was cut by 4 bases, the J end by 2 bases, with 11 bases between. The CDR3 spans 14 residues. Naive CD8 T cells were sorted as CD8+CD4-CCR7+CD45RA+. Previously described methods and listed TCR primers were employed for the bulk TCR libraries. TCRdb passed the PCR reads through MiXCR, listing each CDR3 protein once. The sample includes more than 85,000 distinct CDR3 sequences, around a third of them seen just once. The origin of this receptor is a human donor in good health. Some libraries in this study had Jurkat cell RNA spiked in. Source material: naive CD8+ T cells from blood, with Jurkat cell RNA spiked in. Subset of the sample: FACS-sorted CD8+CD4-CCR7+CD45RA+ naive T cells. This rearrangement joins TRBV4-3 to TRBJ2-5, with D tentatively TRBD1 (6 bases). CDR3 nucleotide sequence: TGCGCCAGCAGCCCTGGACAGATTCAAGAGACCCAGTACTTC. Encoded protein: CASSPGQIQETQYF.